This T cell receptor beta chain originates from a study of response to subunit inactivated influenza vaccine. The CDR3 contains 17 residues. The J segment lost 4 bases and the V segment lost 2 bases, leaving 14 bases of the junction unmatched. Per germline, CDR1 DFQATT and CDR2 SNEGSKA (reference sequence). Each CDR3 protein is one row after TCRdb ran MiXCR on the RT-PCR reads. The repertoire holds roughly 710,000 distinct CDR3 sequences, with about 14% as singletons. General observations from the study: It was suggested by the authors that few new T cells are recruited by each seasonal influenza vaccination.

This clonotype has ten or more counts. Its antigen is unknown. The sample was PBMCs from blood, taken 14 days before vaccination. This chain connects TRBV20-1 to TRBJ2-3; 8 bases fit TRBD1. The receptor's source is a man in his fifties who received an inactivated influenza vaccine. The CDR3 nucleotides read TGCAGTGCTAGATCCTTAGGAGGGCAGGGGGCCGCAGATACGCAGTATTTT. Protein product: CSARSLGGQGAADTQYF.